This T cell receptor beta chain was obtained from a study of blood T cell repertoires in COVID-19 (TCRdb year 2020). A note on the overall study: Collaborator samples came from the United States, Italy and Spain and covered acute and convalescent phases of COVID-19. The samples were drawn from two sources: the first 160 participants of the ongoing ImmuneRACE study, and over 1,000 subjects contributed by 6 global collaborators. Where available, HLA class I and class II types were obtained from metadata supplied by the sample provider rather than from assay-based typing. The prospective study material was composed of cDNA or gDNA derived from T cells, B-cell-depleted T cells, or PBMCs. A de-identified subject ID, COVID-19 status, age in years and sex were almost always included in the sample metadata. Subjects who had been exposed to COVID-19, were actively infected with it, or had recovered from it provided the deeply sampled blood TCRbeta repertoires that made up the dataset. The repertoires were released in a freely available public database meant as a resource for research on the immune response to SARS-CoV-2. On the study overall, not on this receptor specifically: Clinical and demographic metadata were provided uncurated, with the amount varying by source and participant.

TCRbeta CDR3 regions were amplified from genomic DNA using the immunoSEQ Assay, a bias-controlled multiplex PCR. In the original analysis: Nucleated cell counts per sample were estimated from amplification of reference gene primers within the assay. To quantify the absolute abundance of each unique TCRbeta CDR3 rearrangement, sequence reads were collapsed and filtered. For each sample, productive Simpson clonality was calculated as the square root of Simpson's diversity index across productive rearrangements. Entries here come from immuneACCESS through TCRdb and include only in-frame sequences with V and J called. Some clones fail to appear in such tables; in the studies checked, an unresolved V gene covers under half of the shortfall, and the cause of the remainder is unknown. That table furnishes V, J and clone size, whereas the DNA furnished D and trimming. The sample data list under 500,000 clones, and 80% to 90% of these were observed just once. Clones ranked in the top ten supply 0.95% to 1.3% of the sample.

As for this clone: The antigen it binds to is not known. The sample holds no much larger clone one base away, and base qualities are not on file.

V has 4 bases trimmed and J has 3 bases trimmed; junction bases matching no gene number 10. CDR1 and CDR2 are read off the germline V gene (reference sequence) as SEHNR and FQNEAQ. From the cysteine through the phenylalanine, the CDR3 covers 16 amino acids. The kept DNA is CDR3 alone, 48 bases in frame from the first base. Enrolling through a virtual design, the prospective study's participants ranged in age from roughly 18 to 89 years and lived across 24 United States geographic areas. In the prospective study, cohorts were assigned on the basis of participant-reported clinical history obtained from a screening survey and a study questionnaire. For ImmuneRACE Cohort 3, a participant was defined as recovered based on two consecutive negative NP/OP PCR tests, clearance by a healthcare professional, or resolution of symptoms. In the prospective study, whole blood, serum and a nasopharyngeal or oropharyngeal swab were collected from each participant by mobile phlebotomists. Over a roughly 2-month period, participants in the prospective study had the option of providing additional blood draws and questionnaires. Blood samples from the prospective study were shipped frozen or at room temperature prior to DNA extraction.

This clonotype was sampled from a man younger than 45 who had recovered from COVID-19. The chain joins TRBV7-9 to TRBJ2-3; 7 junctional bases match TRBD2. The sample consisted of PBMCs or T cells enriched from blood (not recorded which). CDR3 reads: CASSSRGGSGTDTQYF. The DNA is as follows: TGTGCCAGCAGCTCAAGGGGCGGGAGTGGAACAGATACGCAGTATTTT.